These 28 T cell receptor beta chains originate from one sample sequenced in a study of blood T cell repertoires in COVID-19. Assay used: immunoSEQ multiplex PCR; TCRdb lists only in-frame clones, some missing. The sample has some 300,000 clones; roughly 90% are singletons. The sample comprised PBMCs or T cells enriched from blood (not recorded which). Receptors were obtained from a woman under 40 who had been exposed to COVID-19.

This chain joins TRBV7-8 and TRBJ1-6, with 7 positions matching TRBD1. From germline, CDR1 is SGHVS and CDR2 FQNEAQ. J gave up 9 bases and V 4 bases, and 9 bases lay outside the gene matches. The CDR3 spans 15 residues. The CDR3 sequence: CASSSQGLSGSPLHF. The CDR3 nucleotides are TGTGCCAGCAGCTCACAGGGGTTGAGTGGTTCACCCCTCCACTTT.

CDR3: CASSQGQELPSLGDGYTF. Here the CDR3 DNA reads TGTGCCAGCAGCCAAGGTCAGGAACTACCGTCTCTGGGAGACGGCTACACCTTC. This rearrangement joins TRBV4-2 to TRBJ1-2; D is undetermined. Germline lookup yields CDR1 LGHNA and CDR2 YNFKEQ. V was pared by 1 base and J by 8 bases, with 26 bases between. This CDR3 comprises 18 residues.

This sequence joins TRBV5-1 and TRBJ2-3; possibly TRBD1 for D (5 bases). This CDR3 spans 13 amino acids. Trimming took off 4 bases at V and 7 bases at J, with 13 bases between the two ends. Per the germline V gene, CDR1 is SGHRS and CDR2 is YFSETQ. For the CDR3, the DNA is TGCGCCAGCAGCCTTGTCAGGGAAAATACGCAGTATTTT. This codes for CASSLVRENTQYF. The full variable domain, rest sourced from reference TRBV5-1 and TRBJ2-3, is KAGVTQTPRYLIKTRGQQVTLSCSPISGHRSVSWYQQTPGQGLQFLFEYFSETQRNKGNFPGRFSGRQFSNSRSEMNVSTLELGDSALYLCASSLVRENTQYFGPGTRLTVL.

This clone occurred once. This rearrangement joins TRBV5-1 to TRBJ2-3, with unresolved D. V dropped 3 bases and J dropped 4 bases, with 12 bases sitting between them. The CDR3 consists of 14 residues. Germline V lookup: CDR1 SGHRS, CDR2 YFSETQ. The DNA for the CDR3 is TGCGCCAGCAGCTCCCTTTTATCCCCAGATACGCAGTATTTT. This gives the protein CASSSLLSPDTQYF.

CDR3 protein: CASSSAGGALYGYTF. The CDR3 nucleotides read TGCGCCAGCAGCTCAGCGGGGGGGGCCCTCTATGGCTACACCTTC. The chain is built from TRBV5-1 and TRBJ1-2, with D tentatively TRBD1 (6 bases). CDR3 size: 15 residues. Trimming removed 3 bases from V and 4 bases from J, with 16 bases in between. In germline, CDR1 is SGHRS, CDR2 YFSETQ.

This rearrangement joins TRBV4-3 to TRBJ2-5; tentatively, D is TRBD1 (7 bases). CDR1 and CDR2 (germline): LGHNA, YSLEER. The CDR3 runs 15 residues. The germline V and J ends were trimmed by 1 base and 3 bases, with 12 bases remaining between them. The chain's CDR3 is CASSQGGTEEETQYF. The CDR3 DNA reads as TGCGCCAGCAGCCAAGGCGGGACAGAAGAAGAGACCCAGTACTTC.

This chain links TRBV5-4 with TRBJ1-1, with a possible D match to TRBD1 (5 bases). Trimming left V 4 bases short and J 1 base short, with 11 bases between. CDR1 is SGHNT and CDR2 is YYREEE in the germline V gene (reference sequence). The CDR3 consists of 14 residues. CDR3 nucleotides: TGTGCCAGCAGCCCCCAGGACAAGAACACTGAAGCTTTCTTT. It yields the protein CASSPQDKNTEAFF.

The CDR3 reads CASSKGIGYTF. The CDR3, as DNA: TGTGCCAGCAGCAAGGGGATTGGCTACACCTTC. The gene calls are TRBV6-5 and TRBJ1-2; D is perhaps TRBD1 (5 bases). This CDR3 has 11 amino acids. The V gene's germline CDR1 is MNHEY and CDR2 SVGAGI. V gave up 6 bases and J gave up 7 bases, with 9 bases separating them.

The chain links TRBV7-2 to TRBJ2-2; 9 bases line up with TRBD2. Germline V gene lookup returns CDR1 SGHTA and CDR2 FQGNSA. After removal of 5 bases from V and 6 bases from J, the junction contained 16 bases not matched to a gene. The CDR3 is 18 residues long. Here the CDR3 reads CASSNRGRRGGGSGELFF. The CDR3 DNA reads TGTGCCAGCAGCAACAGGGGACGGCGGGGGGGCGGCTCCGGGGAGCTGTTTTTT.

The chain is built from TRBV4-1 and TRBJ1-1; unclear D gene. The CDR3 runs to 13 residues. CDR1 is MGHRA and CDR2 is YSYEKL in the germline V gene. Trimming took off 1 base at V and 4 bases at J, with 7 bases between the two ends. For the CDR3, the DNA is TGCGCCAGCAGCCAAGGGCTTCCCACTGAAGCTTTCTTT. It translates to CASSQGLPTEAFF.

The genes are TRBV30 and TRBJ2-6; TRBD2 matches at 11 bases. The V gene end was trimmed by 0 bases and the J gene end by 1 base; junction bases not matched to a gene: 5. Germline V CDR1 and CDR2: GTSNPN, SVGIG (reference sequence). The CDR3 runs 18 residues. Here the CDR3 reads CAWSVFGLAGSGANVLTF. In DNA form, the CDR3 reads TGTGCCTGGAGTGTATTTGGACTAGCGGGTTCTGGGGCCAACGTCCTGACTTTC.

The chain links TRBV5-1 to TRBJ2-2, with D maybe TRBD1 (6 bases). Trimming shortened V by 4 bases and J by 3 bases, and 13 bases separated the two germline ends. This CDR3 region has 15 residues. The germline V gene has CDR1 SGHRS and CDR2 YFSETQ. Here the CDR3 reads CASSVGQGHTGELFF. CDR3 DNA: TGCGCCAGCAGCGTGGGACAAGGCCACACCGGGGAGCTGTTTTTT.

V is TRBV23-1 and J is TRBJ1-3; D is ambiguous. TRBV23-1 is treated as an ORF (open reading frame) with a function not yet certain. V was trimmed by 8 bases and J by 4 bases, leaving 6 bases between them. The CDR3 sequence is 11 residues long. In DNA, the CDR3 is TGCGCCAGCCGTGAGGGAAACACCATATATTTT. Residues: CASREGNTIYF.

The chain carries TRBV4-2 and TRBJ1-1; 12 bases line up with TRBD1. The ends lost 0 bases at V and 8 bases at J; junction bases unmatched: 4. CDR1 and CDR2 (germline): LGHNA, YNFKEQ. The CDR3 runs 15 residues. CDR3 loop: CASSQDIGTGGEAFF. The CDR3, as DNA: TGTGCCAGCAGCCAAGATATCGGGACAGGGGGCGAAGCTTTCTTT.

The chain combines TRBV5-4 with TRBJ2-1, with no clear D. The CDR3 sequence is 15 residues long. CDR1 is SGHNT and CDR2 is YYREEE in the germline V gene (reference sequence). Trimming left V 0 bases short and J 1 base short, with 8 bases between. The DNA for the CDR3 is TGTGCCAGCAGCTTGGCGTATCTTTCCTACAATGAGCAGTTCTTC. This gives the protein CASSLAYLSYNEQFF.

The V and J genes are TRBV19 and TRBJ1-2; TRBD1 matches 8 bases. V shed 5 bases, J shed 6 bases, and the junction held 8 bases outside the gene matches. This CDR3 region has 14 residues. The germline CDR1 and CDR2 sequences are LNHDA and SQIVND (reference sequence). CDR3 sequence reads: CASSPWTGIDGYTF. CDR3 coding DNA: TGTGCCAGTAGTCCCTGGACAGGGATAGATGGCTACACCTTC.

The V call is TRBV27, the J call TRBJ1-2; 8 bases are shared with TRBD1. CDR3 length: 15 amino acids. CDR1 and CDR2 from the germline V gene are MNHEY and SMNVEV (reference sequence). V shed 5 bases, J shed 5 bases, and the junction held 10 bases outside the gene matches. CDR3 loop: CASSTSTGGFYGYTF. In DNA form, the CDR3 reads TGTGCCAGCAGTACAAGTACAGGGGGGTTTTATGGCTACACCTTC.

The rearrangement joins TRBV5-4 to TRBJ1-2, with D maybe TRBD1 (6 bases). Germline CDR1 reads SGHNT; CDR2 reads YYREEE (reference sequence). Trimming shortened V by 0 bases and J by 6 bases, and 15 bases separated the two germline ends. The CDR3 extends over 15 amino acids. The CDR3, as DNA: TGTGCCAGCAGCTTGGACTCAGGACAGTTCGATGGCTACACCTTC. This encodes CASSLDSGQFDGYTF.

The chain combines TRBV6-2 or TRBV6-3 with TRBJ2-7; 7 bases map to TRBD2. V was clipped by 5 bases and J by 2 bases; unmatched bases: 12. The CDR3 contains 16 residues. Germline lookup yields CDR1 MNHEY and CDR2 SVGEGT. CDR3 protein: CASSTPVLGGAYEQYF. As DNA, the CDR3 is TGTGCCAGCAGTACCCCGGTGCTGGGGGGGGCCTACGAGCAGTACTTC.

The chain uses TRBV11-2 and TRBJ1-1; possibly TRBD1 for D (5 bases). Germline V gene sequence: CDR1 SGHAT, CDR2 FQNNGV. V was shortened by 5 bases and J by 6 bases, with 16 bases between the two germline ends. The CDR3 is made up of 14 amino acids. The CDR3 protein is CASSLAGQLAEAFF. CDR3 sequence (DNA): TGTGCCAGCAGCCTGGCAGGGCAGCTGGCTGAAGCTTTCTTT.

The V call is TRBV7-9, the J call TRBJ1-5, with D perhaps TRBD1 (6 bases). This CDR3 is 14 amino acids long. The V gene's germline CDR1 is SEHNR and CDR2 FQNEAQ (reference sequence). Trimming cost V 4 bases and J 4 bases, with 11 bases left between them. The CDR3 DNA is TGTGCCAGCAGCTCCCGGGACACAAATCAGCCCCAGCATTTT. The encoded protein is CASSSRDTNQPQHF.

Only a few counts were recorded for this clone. The rearrangement links TRBV5-4 to TRBJ1-2; 7 bases are a match to TRBD1. The ends lost 6 bases at V and 6 bases at J; junction bases unmatched: 11. Germline V lookup: CDR1 SGHNT, CDR2 YYREEE (reference sequence). The CDR3 runs 14 residues. This CDR3 reads CASTNTDRVDGYTF. CDR3 sequence (DNA): TGTGCCAGCACCAATACCGACAGGGTGGATGGCTACACCTTC.

This clone appeared once. V and J are TRBV29-1 and TRBJ1-1, with 10 nucleotides matching TRBD1. Germline V gene data show CDR1 as SQVTM and CDR2 as ANQGSEA. The CDR3 totals 17 residues. Trimming cost V 7 bases and J 0 bases; bases outside gene matches: 14. The CDR3: CSAQLGTGDYMNTEAFF. As DNA, the CDR3 is TGCAGCGCTCAACTCGGGACAGGGGACTATATGAACACTGAAGCTTTCTTT.

V is TRBV5-1 and J is TRBJ1-2; 7 positions agree with TRBD1. The CDR3 totals 14 residues. Per germline, CDR1 SGHRS and CDR2 YFSETQ. The J segment lost 4 bases and the V segment lost 7 bases, leaving 10 bases of the junction unmatched. CDR3 DNA sequence: TGCGCCAGCCAGGAAGGGGGCTTCAGCTATGGCTACACCTTC. As protein: CASQEGGFSYGYTF.

This clone was seen a single time. The rearrangement joins TRBV19 to TRBJ2-3; a possible D gene is TRBD1 (5 bases). CDR1 and CDR2 from the germline V gene are LNHDA and SQIVND (reference sequence). CDR3 length: 10 amino acids. Deletions cut 8 bases from V and 6 bases from J, with 6 bases between. The CDR3 DNA reads as TGTGCCAGTGGGGCGGATACGCAGTATTTT. This gives the protein CASGADTQYF.

The rearrangement joins TRBV7-4 to TRBJ2-1; 8 bases align to TRBD2. The CDR3 is made up of 15 amino acids. V shed 5 bases and J 0 bases; nucleotides not matched to a gene: 3. The germline V gene encodes CDR1 SGHVT and CDR2 SQSDAQ. The CDR3 DNA reads as TGTGCCAGCAGCGAGCGGGGGAGCTCCTACAATGAGCAGTTCTTC. The encoded protein is CASSERGSSYNEQFF.

This sequence joins TRBV6-5 and TRBJ1-2; D is unresolved. The CDR3 contains 13 residues. Between the trimmed V and J ends, which lost 7 bases and 3 bases, there was a span of 12 bases. The germline CDR1 and CDR2 sequences are MNHEY and SVGAGI. CDR3 residues: CASITIEDYGYTF. The CDR3 DNA is TGTGCCAGCATTACTATTGAGGACTATGGCTACACCTTC.

In the case of this clone: The identical CDR3 is also encoded by other nucleotide sequences in the sample. The chain carries TRBV9 and TRBJ2-2; 8 bases fit TRBD2. CDR3 length: 16 residues. CDR1 SGDLS and CDR2 YYNGEE come from the germline V gene. V dropped 0 bases and J dropped 1; count of bases not matched to a gene: 2. CDR3 bases: TGTGCCAGCAGCGTAGCCCTAGCGGGGAACACCGGGGAGCTGTTTTTT. Encoded protein: CASSVALAGNTGELFF.